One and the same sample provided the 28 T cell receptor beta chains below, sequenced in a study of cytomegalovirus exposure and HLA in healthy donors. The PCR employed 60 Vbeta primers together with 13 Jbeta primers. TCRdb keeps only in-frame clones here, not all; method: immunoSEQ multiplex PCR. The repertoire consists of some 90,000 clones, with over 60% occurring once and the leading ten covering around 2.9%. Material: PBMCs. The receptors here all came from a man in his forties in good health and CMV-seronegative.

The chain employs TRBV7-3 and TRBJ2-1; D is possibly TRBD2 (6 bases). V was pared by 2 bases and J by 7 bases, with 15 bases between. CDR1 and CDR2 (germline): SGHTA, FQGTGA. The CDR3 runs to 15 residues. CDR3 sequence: CASSLDGTPFNEQFF. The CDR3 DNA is TGTGCCAGCAGCTTAGATGGGACTCCCTTTAATGAGCAGTTCTTC.

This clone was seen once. For the CDR3, the DNA is TGTGCCTGTCAAACAGGGGAGCGATACGAGCAGTACTTC. This gives the protein CACQTGERYEQYF. The chain links TRBV30 to TRBJ2-7; 7 bases map to TRBD1. From germline, CDR1 is GTSNPN and CDR2 SVGIG (reference sequence). The V segment lost 6 bases and the J segment 4 bases; nucleotides outside the gene matches: 9. The CDR3 runs 13 residues.

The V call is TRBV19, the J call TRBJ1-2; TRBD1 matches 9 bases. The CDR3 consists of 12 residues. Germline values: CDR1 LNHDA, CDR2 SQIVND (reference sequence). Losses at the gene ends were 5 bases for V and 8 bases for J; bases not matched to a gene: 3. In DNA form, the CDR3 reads TGTGCCAGTAGTCCCGGGACAGGGGGCTACACCTTC. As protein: CASSPGTGGYTF.

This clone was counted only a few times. The CDR3 DNA reads as TGTGCCTCTGCGGGCTCTAGCAATCAGCCCCAGCATTTT. Protein sequence: CASAGSSNQPQHF. This chain uses TRBV28 with TRBJ1-5; no definite D call. The V end was cut by 11 bases, the J end by 0 bases, with 11 bases between. The CDR3 extends over 13 amino acids. Germline-derived CDR1 and CDR2 are MDHEN and SYDVKM. Looking up the rest from reference TRBV28 and TRBJ1-5 gives the full variable domain: DVKVTQSSRYLVKRTGEKVFLECVQDMDHENMFWYRQDPGLGLRLIYFSYDVKMKEKGDIPEGYSVSREKKERFSLILESASTNQTSMYLCASAGSSNQPQHFGDGTRLSIL.

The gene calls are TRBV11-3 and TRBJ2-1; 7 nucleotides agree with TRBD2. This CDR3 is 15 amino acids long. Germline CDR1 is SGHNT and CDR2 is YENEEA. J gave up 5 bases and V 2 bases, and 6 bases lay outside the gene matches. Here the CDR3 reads CASSLWSGGNNEQFF. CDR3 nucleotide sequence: TGTGCCAGCAGCTTATGGTCGGGGGGAAACAATGAGCAGTTCTTC.

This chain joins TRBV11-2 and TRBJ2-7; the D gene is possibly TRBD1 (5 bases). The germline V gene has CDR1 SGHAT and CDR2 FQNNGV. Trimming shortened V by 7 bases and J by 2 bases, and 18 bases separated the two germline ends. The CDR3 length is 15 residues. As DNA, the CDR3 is TGTGCCAGCACGCCGATTAAGACAGTACCCTACGAGCAGTACTTC. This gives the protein CASTPIKTVPYEQYF.

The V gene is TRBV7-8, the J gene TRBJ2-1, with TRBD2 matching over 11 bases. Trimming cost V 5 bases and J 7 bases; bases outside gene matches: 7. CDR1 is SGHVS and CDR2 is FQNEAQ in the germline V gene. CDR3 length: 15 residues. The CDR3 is CASSHTSGGWNEQFF. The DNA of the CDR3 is TGTGCCAGCAGCCATACTAGCGGGGGCTGGAATGAGCAGTTCTTC.

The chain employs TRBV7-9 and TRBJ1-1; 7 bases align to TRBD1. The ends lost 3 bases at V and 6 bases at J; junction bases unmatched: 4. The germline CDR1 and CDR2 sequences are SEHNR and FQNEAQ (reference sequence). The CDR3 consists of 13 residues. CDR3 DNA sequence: TGTGCCAGCAGCTTTAATCAGGGGGCTGAAGCTTTCTTT. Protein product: CASSFNQGAEAFF.

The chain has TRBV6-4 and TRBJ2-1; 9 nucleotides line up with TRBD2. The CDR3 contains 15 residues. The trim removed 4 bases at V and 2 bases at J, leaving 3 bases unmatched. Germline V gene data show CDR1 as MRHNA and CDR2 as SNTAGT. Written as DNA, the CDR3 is TGTGCCAGCAGTGTCCGCGGGGGGGCCTACAATGAGCAGTTCTTC. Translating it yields CASSVRGGAYNEQFF.

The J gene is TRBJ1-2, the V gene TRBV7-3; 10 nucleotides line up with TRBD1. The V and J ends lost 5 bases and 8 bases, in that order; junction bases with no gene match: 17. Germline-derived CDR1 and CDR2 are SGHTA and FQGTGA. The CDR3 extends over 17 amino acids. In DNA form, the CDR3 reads TGTGCCAGCAGCCTCTCCCCCCGGGACAGGGGAGAAAGGGGCTACACCTTC. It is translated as CASSLSPRDRGERGYTF.

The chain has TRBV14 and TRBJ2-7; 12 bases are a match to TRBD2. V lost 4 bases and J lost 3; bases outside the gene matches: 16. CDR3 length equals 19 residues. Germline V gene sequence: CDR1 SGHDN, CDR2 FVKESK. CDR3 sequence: CASSRRLAGERVIYYEQYF. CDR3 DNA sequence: TGTGCCAGCAGCCGCAGACTAGCGGGGGAACGGGTAATCTACTACGAGCAGTACTTC.

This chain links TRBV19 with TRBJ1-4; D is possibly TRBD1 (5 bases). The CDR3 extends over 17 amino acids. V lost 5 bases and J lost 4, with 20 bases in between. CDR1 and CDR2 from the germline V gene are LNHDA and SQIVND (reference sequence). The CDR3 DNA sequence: TGTGCCAGTAGTCATGTGGGGCGGGGACCGATTAATGAAAAACTGTTTTTT. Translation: CASSHVGRGPINEKLFF.

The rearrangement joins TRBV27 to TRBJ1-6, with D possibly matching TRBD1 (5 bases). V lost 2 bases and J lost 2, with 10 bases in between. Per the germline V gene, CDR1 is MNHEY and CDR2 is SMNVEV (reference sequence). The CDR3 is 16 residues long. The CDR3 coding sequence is TGTGCCAGCAGTTTAAGACAGACACCCTATAATTCACCCCTCCACTTT. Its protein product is CASSLRQTPYNSPLHF.

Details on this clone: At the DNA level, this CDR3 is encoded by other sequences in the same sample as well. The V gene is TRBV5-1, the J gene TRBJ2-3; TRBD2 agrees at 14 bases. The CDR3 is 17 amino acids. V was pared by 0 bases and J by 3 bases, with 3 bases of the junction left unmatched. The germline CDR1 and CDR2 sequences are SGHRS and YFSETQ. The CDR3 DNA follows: TGCGCCAGCAGCTTGGGACTAGCGGGGGGGCTGACAGATACGCAGTATTTT. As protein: CASSLGLAGGLTDTQYF.

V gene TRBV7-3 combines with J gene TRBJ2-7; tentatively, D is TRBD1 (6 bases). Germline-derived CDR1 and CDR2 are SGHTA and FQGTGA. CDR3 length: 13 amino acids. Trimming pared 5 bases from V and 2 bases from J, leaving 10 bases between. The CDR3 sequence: CASSTGQTYEQYF. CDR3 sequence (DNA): TGTGCCAGCAGCACCGGACAGACCTACGAGCAGTACTTC.

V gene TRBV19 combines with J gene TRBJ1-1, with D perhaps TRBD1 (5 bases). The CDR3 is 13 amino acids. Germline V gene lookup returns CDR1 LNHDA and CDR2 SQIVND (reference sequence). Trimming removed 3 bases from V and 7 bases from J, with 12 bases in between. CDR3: CASSMGRDYEAFF. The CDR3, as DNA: TGTGCCAGTAGTATGGGTAGGGACTATGAAGCTTTCTTT.

The chain's CDR3 is CASSPLSGGTNEQYF. The CDR3, as DNA: TGCGCCAGCAGCCCTCTTAGCGGGGGTACCAACGAGCAGTACTTC. V and J are TRBV5-1 and TRBJ2-7; TRBD2 matches at 9 bases. The ends lost 4 bases at V and 5 bases at J; junction bases unmatched: 10. Germline V gene lookup returns CDR1 SGHRS and CDR2 YFSETQ. This CDR3 spans 15 amino acids.

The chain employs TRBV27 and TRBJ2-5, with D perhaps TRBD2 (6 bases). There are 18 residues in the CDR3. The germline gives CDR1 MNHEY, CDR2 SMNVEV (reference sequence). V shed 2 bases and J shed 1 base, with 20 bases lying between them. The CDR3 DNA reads TGTGCCAGCAGTTTAATGGGGAAGGGGTCCGGGGGCCAAGAGACCCAGTACTTC. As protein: CASSLMGKGSGGQETQYF.

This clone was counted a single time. In nucleotides, the CDR3 is TGTGCCACCCAGGGACAGGTACAAGAGACCCAGTACTTC. It translates to CATQGQVQETQYF. V usage is TRBV6-5 and J usage is TRBJ2-5; 8 bases agree with TRBD1. There are 13 residues in the CDR3. Per germline, CDR1 MNHEY and CDR2 SVGAGI. V shed 10 bases and J 2 bases; nucleotides not matched to a gene: 6.

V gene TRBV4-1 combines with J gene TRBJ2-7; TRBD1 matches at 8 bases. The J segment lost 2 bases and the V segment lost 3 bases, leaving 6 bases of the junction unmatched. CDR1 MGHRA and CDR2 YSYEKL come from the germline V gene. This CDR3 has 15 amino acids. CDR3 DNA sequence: TGCGCCAGCAGCCAGGGACAGGCGAACGCCTACGAGCAGTACTTC. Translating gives CASSQGQANAYEQYF.

This CDR3 is CASSSGQGPYGYTF. DNA for the CDR3: TGTGCCAGCAGTAGCGGACAGGGACCCTATGGCTACACCTTC. This chain links TRBV28 with TRBJ1-2, with 8 nucleotides matching TRBD1. Germline CDR1 reads MDHEN; CDR2 reads SYDVKM. V trimming: 5 bases; J trimming: 4 bases; junction bases outside the gene matches: 6. The CDR3 contains 14 residues.

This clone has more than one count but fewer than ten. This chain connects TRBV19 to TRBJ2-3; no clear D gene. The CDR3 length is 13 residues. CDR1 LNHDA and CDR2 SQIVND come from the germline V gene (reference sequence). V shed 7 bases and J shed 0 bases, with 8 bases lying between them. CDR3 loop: CASTPPSTDTQYF. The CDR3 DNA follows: TGTGCCAGTACTCCCCCTAGCACAGATACGCAGTATTTT.

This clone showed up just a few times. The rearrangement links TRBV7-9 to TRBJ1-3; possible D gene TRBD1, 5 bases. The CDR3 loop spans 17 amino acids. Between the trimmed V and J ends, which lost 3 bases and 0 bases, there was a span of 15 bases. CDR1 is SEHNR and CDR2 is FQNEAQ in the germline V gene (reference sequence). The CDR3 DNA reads TGTGCCAGCAGCTTTCACAGGACGCTCTCCTCTGGAAACACCATATATTTT. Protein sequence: CASSFHRTLSSGNTIYF.

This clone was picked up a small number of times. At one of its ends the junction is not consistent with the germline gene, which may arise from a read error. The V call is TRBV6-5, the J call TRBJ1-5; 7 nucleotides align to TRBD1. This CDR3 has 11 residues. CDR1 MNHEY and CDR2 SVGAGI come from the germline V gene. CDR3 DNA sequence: TGTGCCAGCAGTGACAACAGGGGTTGGTATTTT. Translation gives CASSDNRGWYF.

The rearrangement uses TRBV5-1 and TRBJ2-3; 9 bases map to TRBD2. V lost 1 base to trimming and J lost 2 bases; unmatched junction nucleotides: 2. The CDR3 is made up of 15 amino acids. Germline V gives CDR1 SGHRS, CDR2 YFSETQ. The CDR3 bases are TGCGCCAGCAGCTTGCCTAGCGGGGTCACAGATACGCAGTATTTT. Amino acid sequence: CASSLPSGVTDTQYF.

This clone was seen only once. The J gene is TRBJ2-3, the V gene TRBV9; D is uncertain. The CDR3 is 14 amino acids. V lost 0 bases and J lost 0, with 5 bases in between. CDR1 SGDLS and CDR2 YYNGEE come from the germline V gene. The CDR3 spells CASSVATSTDTQYF. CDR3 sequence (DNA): TGTGCCAGCAGCGTAGCTACTAGCACAGATACGCAGTATTTT.

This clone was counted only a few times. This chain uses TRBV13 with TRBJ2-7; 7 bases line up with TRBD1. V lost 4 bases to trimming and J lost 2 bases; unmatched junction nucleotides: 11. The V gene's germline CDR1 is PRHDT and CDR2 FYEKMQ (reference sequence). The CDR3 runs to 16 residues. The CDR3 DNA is TGTGCCAGCAGCTCCTGGGGACAGTGGACGGCCTACGAGCAGTACTTC. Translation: CASSSWGQWTAYEQYF.

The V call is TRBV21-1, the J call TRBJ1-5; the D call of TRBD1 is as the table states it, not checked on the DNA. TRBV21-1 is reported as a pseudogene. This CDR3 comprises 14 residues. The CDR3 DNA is TGTGCCAGACTCAAAGCGGACAGAAATCAGCCCCAGCATTTT. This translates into CARLKADRNQPQHF.